This TCR beta chain comes out of a study of blood T cell repertoires in COVID-19. The CDR3 contains 15 residues. V was trimmed by 6 bases and J by 4 bases, leaving 15 bases between them. From germline, CDR1 is MNHEY and CDR2 SMNVEV (reference sequence). TCRdb keeps only in-frame clones here, not all; method: immunoSEQ multiplex PCR. This sample has 55,000 to 90,000 clones, with 75% to 90% found just once. This TCR was recovered from a woman of 80 years or more with active or convalescent COVID-19. The sequencing sample was made of peripheral blood. The genes are TRBV27 and TRBJ1-4, with D tentatively TRBD1 (6 bases). CDR3: CASSLQGSRNEKLFF. CDR3 sequence (DNA): TGTGCCAGCAGCCTACAGGGTAGTCGTAATGAAAAACTGTTTTTT.